This paragraph covers one T cell receptor (beta chain) sequence. No count is recorded, though its frequency marks this clonotype as medium-sized (0.01 to 0.1%). This clone's antigen is unknown. Spanning cysteine to phenylalanine, the CDR3 consists of 14 amino acids. No DNA accompanies this entry. CDR1 and CDR2, looked up from the germline V gene (reference sequence), are DFQATT and SNEGSKA. Each CD8+ T cell subset was flow-sorted in triplicate, and 300,000 or so cells per subset were placed directly into RLT lysis buffer. To keep memory contaminants out, a stringent definition of naive CD8+ T cells was applied: CD45RO-CCR7+CD27+CD95-. Using standard density gradient centrifugation, peripheral blood mononuclear cells were isolated from buffy coats. A FACSAria III was used to flow-sort naive CXCR3-negative and CXCR3-positive CD8+ T cells. An RNeasy Mini Kit was used to extract total RNA from the sorted cells.

The sample originates from a study of CXCR3-negative and CXCR3-positive naive CD8 T cells (dated by TCRdb to the late 2010s). General notes on the study: In total, 120 million to 150 million TRB reads were obtained, corresponding to roughly 1.5 +/- 0.3 million reads per library. Diversity and physicochemical repertoire analyses were performed on around 10 donors pooled from two independent experiments. TRBV-TRBJ cluster analysis included naive subsets from roughly 5 donors and memory cells from 3 donors. Overall study results and their limits: Because surface CD5, which is linked to self-reactivity in mice, was comparable between the naive subsets, TCR interaction strength was also inferred from TRB CDR3 physicochemical properties. TRBV-TRBJ usage was similar between naive CXCR3-negative and CXCR3-positive cells from the same donor, while memory cells showed distinct patterns. TRB CDR3s from CXCR3-positive naive cells showed higher hydrophobicity (lower Kidera factor 4), lower energy, and higher strength and volume indices than CXCR3-negative naive cells. Because CXCR3 expression was partially decreased after cryopreservation, freshly isolated PBMCs were used for most assays. Comparably high repertoire diversity was found in both naive subsets, whereas much lower repertoire diversity was found in memory CD8+ T cells.

Sequenced on a NextSeq 550. The Human TCR Profiling Kit (MiLaboratory) was used to prepare UMI-labeled 5' RACE TRB cDNA libraries. cDNA synthesis used the entire amount of extracted RNA, and PCR amplification then used the entire amount of cDNA produced. Libraries were prepared in parallel with an identical number of PCR cycles. The study's processing was this. MIGEC and MiXCR extracted about 53,000 +/- 10,000 unique UMI-labeled TRB cDNA molecules per library, requiring at least two reads per UMI. On average, about 40,000 +/- 10,000 functional in-frame TRB CDR3 nucleotide clonotypes lacking stop codons were found per library. After each sample was downsampled to 5000 UMI-labeled TRB molecules, VDJtools was used to calculate diversity metrics such as normalized Shannon-Wiener and Chao1. VDJtools computed clonotype-size-weighted physicochemical properties of the central five CDR3 residues: interaction energy, strength, volume and Kidera factor 4. TCRdb reprocessed the reads and assigns one entry to each CDR3 protein sequence, leaving out DNA. The V and J calls here are based on TCRdb, not the publication. The table kept for this sample lists some 7,000 distinct CDR3 sequences. The ten largest clones capture roughly 2% of the sample.

The material sequenced was naive CXCR3- CD8+ T cells from blood. The cell subset or site tag for this specimen amounts to: CD45RO-CCR7+CD27+CD95- naive CD8+ T cells lacking CXCR3 (TNR3-). The chain was built from TRBV20-1 and TRBJ2-7; TCRdb calls TRBD1, which cannot be checked without DNA. The clonotype comes from a human donor in good health. Some clones in this sample may be carry-over from other donors' samples. The CDR3: CSARVDRGLYEQYF.